This T cell receptor (beta chain) was sequenced during a study of blood T cell repertoires in COVID-19 (dated by TCRdb to the early 2020s). Notes on the research overall: Collaborator samples came from the United States, Italy and Spain and covered acute and convalescent phases of COVID-19. The prospective study material was composed of cDNA or gDNA derived from T cells, B-cell-depleted T cells, or PBMCs. Subjects who had been exposed to COVID-19, were actively infected with it, or had recovered from it provided the deeply sampled blood TCRbeta repertoires that made up the dataset. The repertoires were made available in a free public database intended to serve as a resource for research on the immune response to SARS-CoV-2. Samples were obtained from the ongoing ImmuneRACE study (first 160 participants) and from some 1,300 subjects provided by 6 global collaborators. Nearly every sample came with metadata listing a de-identified subject ID, COVID-19 status, age in years and sex. Where available, HLA class I and class II types were taken from metadata supplied by the sample provider and were not determined by assay-based typing. Study-wide conclusions, independent of this receptor: Clinical and demographic metadata were provided uncurated, with the amount varying by source and participant.

Whole blood was collected in K2EDTA tubes by collaborating institutions according to the institutions' own protocols. Collaborator samples were shipped for TCRbeta analysis as frozen whole blood, isolated PBMCs, or DNA extracted from either sample type. TCRbeta CDR3 regions were amplified from genomic DNA using the immunoSEQ Assay, a bias-controlled multiplex PCR. Under the source paper's analysis protocol: Within the assay, amplification of reference gene primers was used to estimate how many nucleated cells each sample contained. To quantify the absolute abundance of each unique TCRbeta CDR3 rearrangement, sequence reads were collapsed and filtered. For each sample, productive Simpson clonality was calculated as the square root of Simpson's diversity index over productive rearrangements. The immuneACCESS repertoire file appears here via TCRdb, limited to in-frame rearrangements. These files lack a portion of the clones; in checked studies, under half of the deficit traces to unresolved V genes, and the cause of the others is not known. V and J calls plus clone size are reproduced from that table; the DNA served to infer D and trimming. This sample gives fewer than 200,000 clones in total; about 87% of them show up just once. The ten most abundant clones make up around 1.5% of the sample.

Of note for this clone: Its specific antigen is unknown. Base qualities are not recorded, but no much larger clone differs from it by a single base.

Trimming takes 0 bases off V and 1 base off J; junction bases not matched to a gene: 3. The CDR3 holds 16 amino acids from the cysteine to the phenylalanine. Solely the CDR3 DNA is kept, with 48 bases framed from the first base. From the germline V gene, CDR1 is LGHNA and CDR2 is YSLEER. The chain links TRBV4-3 with TRBJ2-7, and TRBD2 matches 10 of the central bases. The receptor was isolated from a woman aged 45 to 65 with acute or convalescent COVID-19. The specimen sequenced was peripheral blood. Read as DNA, the sequence is TGCGCCAGCAGCCAAGATTGGACTAGCGGATCCTACGAGCAGTACTTC. This sequence encodes CASSQDWTSGSYEQYF.